This T cell receptor (beta chain) was profiled in a study of T cells in localized non-small cell lung cancer. A word on this clone: Its antigen remains unknown.

Repertoires were generated with immunoSEQ multiplex PCR, while TCRdb's copy carries only in-frame clones and drops some. There are roughly 70,000 clones in the sample; less than 90% occur only once, and less than 25% lies in the top ten. With 4 bases removed from V and 0 bases from J, the gap between germline ends came to 4 bases. The CDR3 runs to 12 residues. Germline V gene lookup returns CDR1 SGDLS and CDR2 YYNGEE. Study-level findings and limits: Heterogeneity is still possible, as just one tumor region was sequenced. The study found T cell clonality highest in uninvolved adjacent lung, above tumor. A median roughly 57 of the top 100 tumor clones appeared in adjacent lung.

The TCR was taken from an older male donor with stage III squamous cell lung carcinoma. This specimen was peripheral blood, taken before any cancer treatment. The gene calls are TRBV9 and TRBJ1-2; no clear D. CDR3 residues: CASSSSNYGYTF. The CDR3 DNA reads as TGTGCCAGCAGCAGCTCTAACTATGGCTACACCTTC.